The rows below give T cell receptor beta chains drawn from one sample of a study of long-term antiretroviral therapy in people with HIV. The repertoire was sequenced with immunoSEQ multiplex PCR; TCRdb's copy has only in-frame clones and lacks some. The top ten hold just under 8.5% of the sample, which has roughly 29,000 clones, about 85% seen once. The specimen was unsorted PBMCs, collected 3 years after starting antiretroviral therapy. Every receptor here comes from a middle-aged man with HIV. CDR3s include the opening cysteine and the closing phenylalanine or tryptophan. Fields, in order: clone size, J gene, V gene, D gene, CDR3 protein, CDR3 DNA. D genes are given only for firm matches. The size field is filled for only some rows; it gives once, few, many or a size class.

once TRBJ2-3 TRBV6-1 . CASSDPSGVTDTQYF TGTGCCAGCAGCGACCCCTCCGGGGTCACAGATACGCAGTATTTT
. TRBJ2-1 TRBV10-1 . CASSDYNEQFF TGCGCCAGCAGTGATTACAATGAGCAGTTCTTC
. TRBJ1-6 TRBV4-1 . CASSQEVLRTRKGSPLHF TGCGCCAGCAGCCAAGAAGTTCTTAGGACAAGGAAAGGGTCACCCCTCCACTTT
. TRBJ1-1 TRBV7-9 TRBD1 CASSPRDRVTEAFF TGTGCCAGCAGCCCCCGGGACAGGGTCACTGAAGCTTTCTTT
once TRBJ2-2 TRBV28 TRBD2 CASMTSGRAIGELFF TGTGCCAGCATGACTAGCGGGAGGGCAATCGGGGAGCTGTTTTTT
. TRBJ2-7 TRBV5-1 . CASSLVGSFYEQYF TGCGCCAGCAGCTTGGTCGGGAGTTTTTACGAGCAGTACTTC
. TRBJ2-7 TRBV6-1 TRBD2 CAVRDYNYEQYF TGTGCCGTCCGGGACTACAACTACGAGCAGTACTTC
. TRBJ2-5 TRBV5-4 TRBD2 CASSRKWLAGGETQYF TGTGCCAGCAGCCGGAAGTGGCTAGCGGGAGGAGAGACCCAGTACTTC
few TRBJ2-7 TRBV11-3 . CASSFQARYEQYF TGTGCCAGCAGCTTCCAGGCCCGCTACGAGCAGTACTTC
. TRBJ2-5 TRBV19 TRBD2 CASSRASAGEETQYF TGTGCCAGTAGTAGAGCTTCAGCGGGAGAAGAGACCCAGTACTTC
. TRBJ2-7 TRBV13 . CASSFRGPYEQYF TGTGCCAGCAGCTTCCGGGGACCCTACGAGCAGTACTTC
. TRBJ1-5 TRBV4-1 TRBD1 CASSRSGQNNQPQHF TGCGCCAGCAGCCGATCGGGACAGAACAATCAGCCCCAGCATTTT
. TRBJ2-3 TRBV7-9 TRBD2 CASSRLAGGPGRDTQYF TGTGCCAGCAGCCGACTAGCGGGAGGGCCCGGAAGAGATACGCAGTATTTT
. TRBJ2-3 TRBV7-2 TRBD2 CASSRTSGRVGTQYF TGTGCCAGCAGCCGGACTAGCGGGAGAGTCGGTACGCAGTATTTT
. TRBJ1-2 TRBV5-6 . CASSPDGGETSYLGYTF TGTGCCAGCAGCCCGGACGGCGGCGAAACTTCATATCTCGGCTACACCTTC
. TRBJ1-1 TRBV11-2 TRBD1 CASSLLGQGGTEAFF TGTGCCAGCAGCTTACTGGGACAGGGGGGCACTGAAGCTTTCTTT
. TRBJ1-4 TRBV19 . CASSNRESEKLFF TGTGCCAGTAGTAACCGGGAAAGTGAAAAACTGTTTTTT
once TRBJ2-3 TRBV5-1 TRBD1 CASSLVGQGGTDTQYF TGCGCCAGCAGCTTGGTCGGACAGGGCGGGACAGATACGCAGTATTTT
. TRBJ2-3 TRBV11-3 TRBD2 CASSILAGDTQYF TGTGCCAGCAGCATCCTAGCGGGAGATACGCAGTATTTT
. TRBJ2-3 TRBV10-3 TRBD2 CAISESFGLAGGWSDTQYF TGTGCCATCAGTGAGTCTTTCGGACTAGCGGGAGGTTGGTCAGATACGCAGTATTTT
. TRBJ1-2 TRBV10-3 . CAISEQPNYGYTF TGTGCCATCAGTGAACAGCCAAACTATGGCTACACCTTC
. TRBJ2-1 TRBV5-1 . CASSLLPGSKSYNEQFF TGCGCCAGCAGCTTACTTCCGGGATCAAAATCCTACAATGAGCAGTTCTTC
. TRBJ1-2 TRBV11-2 TRBD1 CASSLDPASTGVLGYTF TGTGCCAGCAGCTTAGACCCGGCCTCTACAGGGGTTCTTGGCTACACCTTC
. TRBJ1-5 TRBV6-6 TRBD1 CASSYSGQRTQPQHF TGTGCCAGCAGTTACTCGGGACAGAGGACGCAGCCCCAGCATTTT
. TRBJ1-2 TRBV6-1 . CASSGWDKLFNYGYTF TGTGCCAGCAGTGGATGGGACAAACTTTTTAACTATGGCTACACCTTC
few TRBJ2-7 TRBV6-1 . CASSEGPGAHEQYF TGTGCCAGCAGTGAAGGTCCGGGGGCCCACGAGCAGTACTTC
few TRBJ1-4 TRBV28 . CASRAEDSYNEKLFF TGTGCCAGCCGGGCAGAGGACAGCTATAATGAAAAACTGTTTTTT
. TRBJ2-7 TRBV14 . CASSLIPVVEQYF TGTGCCAGCAGCCTAATCCCGGTTGTCGAGCAGTACTTC
. TRBJ2-7 TRBV15 TRBD1 CATSRRTGSSYEQYF TGTGCCACCAGCAGAAGGACAGGGAGCTCCTACGAGCAGTACTTC
once TRBJ1-2 TRBV5-1 TRBD1 CASSSTGGASTWNYGYTF TGCGCCAGCAGCTCCACAGGGGGCGCTTCGACCTGGAACTATGGCTACACCTTC
. TRBJ2-3 TRBV2 . CASSNLADTQYF TGTGCCAGCAGTAACCTAGCCGATACGCAGTATTTT
. TRBJ1-1 TRBV5-1 . CASSSGRLWTEAFF TGCGCCAGCAGCTCCGGACGTCTTTGGACTGAAGCTTTCTTT